This T cell receptor (beta chain) was sequenced for a study of cytomegalovirus exposure and HLA in healthy donors. With 4 bases clipped from V and 6 bases from J, the junction kept 7 bases outside the gene matches. CDR1 and CDR2 (germline): SQVTM, ANQGSEA. This CDR3 comprises 14 residues. TCRdb keeps only in-frame clones here, not all; method: immunoSEQ multiplex PCR. The repertoire holds some 150,000 clones, with around nine tenths as singletons. Study-wide points: A subsequent analysis found that TCR clusters from the first cohort also tended to co-occur in the roughly 120 validation repertoires, with approximately 94% of cluster scores above 0. CMV antigen specificity of a few CMV-associated chains was confirmed in vitro. Reported performance of the classifier showed diagnosis of cytomegalovirus status with high specificity and sensitivity. Among TCR sequences, most were rare, though some public TCRs appeared in many donors.

Comment on this clone: Its antigen is unidentified.

This chain uses TRBV29-1 with TRBJ2-1, with 9 bases matching TRBD1. The receptor comes from a woman under 40 in good health and CMV-seronegative. Sample: PBMCs. The CDR3, as DNA: TGCAGCGTTGGCGCCGGGACAGGGATCAATGAGCAGTTCTTC. Its translation: CSVGAGTGINEQFF.